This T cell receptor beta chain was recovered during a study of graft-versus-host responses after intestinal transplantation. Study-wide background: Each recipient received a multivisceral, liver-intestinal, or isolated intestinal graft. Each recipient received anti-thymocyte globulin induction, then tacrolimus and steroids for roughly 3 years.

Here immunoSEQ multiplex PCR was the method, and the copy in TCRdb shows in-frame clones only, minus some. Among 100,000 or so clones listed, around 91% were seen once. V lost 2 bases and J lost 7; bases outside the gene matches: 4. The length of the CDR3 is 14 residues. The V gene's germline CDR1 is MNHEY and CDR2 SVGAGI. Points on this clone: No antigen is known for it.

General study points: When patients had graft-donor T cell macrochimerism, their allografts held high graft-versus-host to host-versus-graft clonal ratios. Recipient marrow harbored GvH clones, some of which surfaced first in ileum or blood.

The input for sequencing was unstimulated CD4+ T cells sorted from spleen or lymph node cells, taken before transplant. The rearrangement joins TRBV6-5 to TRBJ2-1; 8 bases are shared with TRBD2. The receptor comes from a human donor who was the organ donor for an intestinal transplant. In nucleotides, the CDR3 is TGTGCCAGCAGTTACCGGGGGGGCAGGAATGAGCAGTTCTTC. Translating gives CASSYRGGRNEQFF.